This section outlines one TCR beta chain sequence together with its context. The antigen remains unidentified. The sample originates from a study of CD4 T cells in relation to SARS-CoV-2 and coronaviruses. The overall study: Convalescent patients had median age 38.5 years, range about 20 to 72. Study-wide results and caveats: Crossreactive clones expanded significantly less to SARS-CoV-2 than monoreactive clones.

V shed 3 bases and J shed 8 bases, with 16 bases lying between them. CDR3 length: 15 residues. CDR1 and CDR2 from the germline V gene are SGHVS and FQNEAQ. Sequencing used immunoSEQ multiplex PCR; TCRdb keeps in-frame clones, though not all of them. The sample shows tens of thousands of clones, approximately 90% of them seen only once. The receptor's source is an adult with COVID-19. The chain is built from TRBV7-8 and TRBJ1-4; D is possibly TRBD1 (6 bases). Sequenced material: memory CD4+ T cells from PBMCs. The CDR3: CASSFTAGVGEKLFF. The CDR3 coding sequence is TGTGCCAGCAGCTTTACAGCAGGGGTGGGGGAAAAACTGTTTTTT.